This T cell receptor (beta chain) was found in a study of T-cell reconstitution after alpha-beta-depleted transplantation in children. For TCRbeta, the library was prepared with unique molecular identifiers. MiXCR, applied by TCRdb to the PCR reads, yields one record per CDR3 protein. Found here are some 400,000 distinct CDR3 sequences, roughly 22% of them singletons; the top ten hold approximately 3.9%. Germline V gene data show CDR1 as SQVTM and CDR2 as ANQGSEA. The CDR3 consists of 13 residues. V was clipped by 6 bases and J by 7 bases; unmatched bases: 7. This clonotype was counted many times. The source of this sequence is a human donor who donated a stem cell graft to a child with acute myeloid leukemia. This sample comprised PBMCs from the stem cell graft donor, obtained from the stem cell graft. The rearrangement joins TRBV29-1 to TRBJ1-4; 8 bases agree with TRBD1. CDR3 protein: CSVQGAKGEKLFF. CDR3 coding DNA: TGCAGCGTCCAGGGGGCGAAGGGTGAAAAACTGTTTTTT.